This is a list of T cell receptor beta chains from one sample in a study of cytomegalovirus exposure and HLA in healthy donors. Measured with immunoSEQ multiplex PCR; TCRdb has only the in-frame clones, and not every one. Among more than 150,000 clones listed, roughly 84% were seen once. The specimen sequenced was PBMCs. The receptors shown here come from a girl under two years old in good health and CMV-seronegative. The CDR3 runs from the conserved cysteine through the conserved F or W. D genes are given only for firm matches. Only some rows state a clone size, as once, few, many or a class for expanded clones.

>TRBJ1-1|NA|NA|TRBV30
TGTGCCTGGAGTGTAAAACTCATGAACACTGAAGCTTTCTTT
CAWSVKLMNTEAFF
>TRBJ2-5|TRBD2|few|TRBV5-1
TGCGCCAGCAGCTTGGCGGGAACCGGGACTAGAGCAACCCAGTACTTC
CASSLAGTGTRATQYF
>TRBJ2-7|TRBD2|NA|TRBV5-1
TGCGCCAGCAGCTTGCCCCTAGCGGGGTCCTACGAGCAGTACTTC
CASSLPLAGSYEQYF
>TRBJ2-1|NA|NA|TRBV15
TGTGCCACCAGCAGAGATCTGGTTAGTGAGCAGTTCTTC
CATSRDLVSEQFF
>TRBJ1-5|NA|NA|TRBV5-1
TGCGCCAGCAGCCCGGACAGTAGCAATCAGCCCCAGCATTTT
CASSPDSSNQPQHF
>TRBJ1-1|NA|NA|TRBV29-1
TGCAGCGTTGAGGGGCGGTTGAACACTGAAGCTTTCTTT
CSVEGRLNTEAFF
>TRBJ2-7|TRBD2|NA|TRBV7-9
TGTGCCAGCAGCTTAGGGCTAGCGGAGGTGTCCGAGCAGTACTTC
CASSLGLAEVSEQYF
>TRBJ1-2|TRBD1|NA|TRBV5-4
TGTGCCAGCAGCATCGGACAGGGAGGCTACACCTTC
CASSIGQGGYTF
>TRBJ1-1|TRBD1|NA|TRBV6-4
TGTGCCAGCAGCGTTGGGACAGGTACTGAAGCTTTCTTT
CASSVGTGTEAFF
>TRBJ2-5|TRBD1|NA|TRBV7-9
TGTTCCAGCAGGAGACAGGGGGCGAGGGAGACCCAGTACTTC
CSSRRQGARETQYF
>TRBJ1-5|TRBD1|few|TRBV10-2
TGCGCCAGCAGTTCCCGGGACAGATCGGGTGGCAATCAGCCCCAGCATTTT
CASSSRDRSGGNQPQHF
>TRBJ2-7|NA|NA|TRBV6-1
TGTGCCAGCAGCCGAGACAGTTACTACGAGCAGTACTTC
CASSRDSYYEQYF
>TRBJ2-1|TRBD1|once|TRBV28
TGTGCCAGCAGTCGACAGGGGGGACACAATGAGCAGTTCTTC
CASSRQGGHNEQFF
>TRBJ1-1|NA|few|TRBV4-3
TGCGCCAGCAGCCAACAACAGGCCACTGAAGCTTTCTTT
CASSQQQATEAFF
>TRBJ1-1|TRBD1|once|TRBV19
TGTGCCAGTGAGATCCGTCACAATAGGGGGCAGGGGGCAGGTGAAGCTTTCTTT
CASEIRHNRGQGAGEAFF
>TRBJ2-3|TRBD2|NA|TRBV4-2
TGTGCCAGCAAGGGTTTGAGTAGCGGGAGTAGCACAGATACGCAGTATTTT
CASKGLSSGSSTDTQYF
>TRBJ1-3|NA|NA|TRBV7-3
TGTGCCAGCAGCTTGGGACATTTCTCTGGAAACACCATATATTTT
CASSLGHFSGNTIYF
>TRBJ2-1|TRBD2|NA|TRBV15
TGTGCCACCAGCCGAAGGACTAGCGGGAGCGATGAGCAGTTCTTC
CATSRRTSGSDEQFF
>TRBJ2-2|NA|NA|TRBV7-9
TGTGCCAGCAGCTTAGCCGCGTACGGGGAGCTGTTTTTT
CASSLAAYGELFF
>TRBJ2-1|NA|once|TRBV9
TGTGCCAGCAGCCCCTCTGGGGCCGGGCAGTTCTTC
CASSPSGAGQFF
>TRBJ1-1|TRBD1|NA|TRBV7-6
TGTGCCAGCAGCTCCCGAACAGGGGGCCACACTGAAGCTTTCTTT
CASSSRTGGHTEAFF
>TRBJ2-3|TRBD2|NA|TRBV29-1
TGCAGCGGTGGACTAGCGGGGGGGACAGATACGCAGTATTTT
CSGGLAGGTDTQYF
>TRBJ2-1|NA|NA|TRBV5-8
TGTGCCAGCAGCTTGGGGGACACCCGGATACATGAGCAGTTCTTC
CASSLGDTRIHEQFF
>TRBJ2-3|NA|NA|TRBV19
TGTGCCAGTAGTATCTGGCTCGGGATAGATACGCAGTATTTT
CASSIWLGIDTQYF
>TRBJ2-2|TRBD1|NA|TRBV5-1
TGCGCCAGCAGCTCCCCGGGACAGGCCTACCGGGAGCTGTTTTTT
CASSSPGQAYRELFF
>TRBJ1-1|NA|few|TRBV6-1
TGTGCCAGCAGTGAAGTCCAGGGGACTGAAGCTTTCTTT
CASSEVQGTEAFF
>TRBJ2-7|NA|NA|TRBV5-1
TGCGCCTGCAGCTCGGAGTACGAGCAGTACTTC
CACSSEYEQYF
>TRBJ1-2|NA|NA|TRBV6-5
TGTGCCAGCAGACAGGCCTTAGCTAACTATGGCTACACCTTC
CASRQALANYGYTF
>TRBJ1-1|NA|NA|TRBV7-9
TGTGCCAGCAGCTTAGGTAGGGGTGCTGAAGCTTTCTTT
CASSLGRGAEAFF
>TRBJ2-7|NA|NA|TRBV6-5
TGTGCCAGCAGTTACGGGGCTAGAGCCTACGAGCAGTACTTC
CASSYGARAYEQYF
>TRBJ2-2|TRBD2|few|TRBV5-4
TGTGCCAGCAGCCTGGGACTAGCGGGAGTCAACACCGGGGAGCTGTTTTTT
CASSLGLAGVNTGELFF
>TRBJ1-1|NA|NA|TRBV4-1
TGCGCCAGCAGCCAAGGAATCCAGGGGAACACTGAAGCTTTCTTT
CASSQGIQGNTEAFF
>TRBJ1-5|NA|NA|TRBV6-1
TGTGCCAGCAGTCGGGATATAGGCAATCAGCCCCAGCATTTT
CASSRDIGNQPQHF
>TRBJ2-5|TRBD2|NA|TRBV14
TGTGCCAGCAGCCATCTACTAGCGGGGGCGGAGACCCAGTACTTC
CASSHLLAGAETQYF
>TRBJ1-6|TRBD1|NA|TRBV18
TGTGCCAGCTCCTCGGGACAGGGGCCTTCACCCCTCCACTTT
CASSSGQGPSPLHF
>TRBJ2-2|TRBD2|NA|TRBV7-3
TGTGCCAGCAGCCCCACCTCGAGCGGGGGGGCCGGGGAGCTGTTTTTT
CASSPTSSGGAGELFF
>TRBJ2-7|NA|NA|TRBV14
TGTGCCAGCAATAAGCCGGCACAGGGAGGGGACGAGCAGTACTTC
CASNKPAQGGDEQYF
>TRBJ2-3|TRBD2|NA|TRBV18
TGTGCCAGCTCTCCGAGCGGGAGTGCAAGAGATACGCAGTATTTT
CASSPSGSARDTQYF
>TRBJ2-7|NA|once|TRBV14
TGTGCCAGCAGCCACGGGGTTGCAGGGAGGTTCTACGAGCAGTACTTC
CASSHGVAGRFYEQYF
>TRBJ2-5|NA|once|TRBV7-6
TGTGCCAGCAGCTTAGGGCAGGGGCGGTGGGAGCAGTACTTC
CASSLGQGRWEQYF
>TRBJ1-2|TRBD1|NA|TRBV27
TGTGCCAGCAGTTTCCGCCGGACAGGTCGACTCAACTATGGCTACACCTTC
CASSFRRTGRLNYGYTF
>TRBJ2-1|TRBD2|NA|TRBV7-9
TGTGCCAGCAGCTCGGGACTAGCGTTTGAGCAGTTCTTC
CASSSGLAFEQFF
>TRBJ2-5|NA|NA|TRBV30
TGTGCCTGGAGTGTACCGGGGGGCGAGACCCAGTACTTC
CAWSVPGGETQYF
>TRBJ2-3|NA|NA|TRBV6-5
TGTGCCAGCAGTTACGACACAGGCACAGATACGCAGTATTTT
CASSYDTGTDTQYF
>TRBJ1-5|TRBD1|NA|TRBV19
TGTGCCAGTAAGCTCGGGGACAGGCGGAATCAGCCCCAGCATTTT
CASKLGDRRNQPQHF
>TRBJ2-1|NA|NA|TRBV9
TGTGCCAGCAGCCCCGCCGGGGGGCGTTACAATGAGCAGTTCTTC
CASSPAGGRYNEQFF
>TRBJ2-3|TRBD2|NA|TRBV6-4
TGTGCCAGCAGTCACCCACCCCACCCCTTAACTAGCGGGAGCACAGATACGCAGTATTTT
CASSHPPHPLTSGSTDTQYF
>TRBJ2-1|TRBD2|NA|TRBV5-6
TGTGCCAGCAGCTTCCGCGTTAATCTTGGTAGCGGGGGGGACAATGAGCAGTTCTTC
CASSFRVNLGSGGDNEQFF
>TRBJ2-5|NA|NA|TRBV6-5
TGTGCCAGCAGTTACGGGCAGGGATTTTCGATCTACTTC
CASSYGQGFSIYF
>TRBJ1-5|TRBD1|NA|TRBV19
TGTGCCAGTATGGAATGGACAGGGGGGCGCCAGCCCCAGCATTTT
CASMEWTGGRQPQHF
>TRBJ2-7|NA|NA|TRBV19
TGTGCCAGTAGCTACAGGGAAGACTACGAGCAGTACTTC
CASSYREDYEQYF
>TRBJ2-3|TRBD1|NA|TRBV6-7
TGTGCCAGCAGTTACTACTGGGACAGGGTTAGCACAGATACGCAGTATTTT
CASSYYWDRVSTDTQYF